The sequence of this T cell receptor beta chain was determined in a study of shared T cell receptors in the human thymus. J gave up 1 base and V 0 bases, and 20 bases lay outside the gene matches. This CDR3 spans 22 amino acids. Germline V CDR1 and CDR2: MGHRA, YSYEKL. Using immunoSEQ multiplex PCR, the repertoire was profiled, and TCRdb retains in-frame clones only, with some absent. The repertoire holds some 760,000 clones, with 80% to 90% as singletons. The sample also formed part of further work on human thymus T cells. Turning to that study: The donor group consisted of healthy Finnish infants who were having corrective surgery for congenital heart defects. Thymic tissue was derived from resections collected during corrective heart surgery. Thymic and blood repertoires showed apparently biased V and J gene usage. As related research reported, thymic repertoires overlapped highly among unrelated individuals.

This sequence joins TRBV4-1 and TRBJ1-3; TRBD1 matches at 8 bases. This receptor was taken from a girl less than two years old with a congenital heart defect. The sequencing input was thymocytes. The DNA of the CDR3 is TGCGCCAGCAGCCAAGATGAGGGACAGGCACACCTTGTGGGCCCTTCTGGAAACACCATATATTTT. Its protein product is CASSQDEGQAHLVGPSGNTIYF.